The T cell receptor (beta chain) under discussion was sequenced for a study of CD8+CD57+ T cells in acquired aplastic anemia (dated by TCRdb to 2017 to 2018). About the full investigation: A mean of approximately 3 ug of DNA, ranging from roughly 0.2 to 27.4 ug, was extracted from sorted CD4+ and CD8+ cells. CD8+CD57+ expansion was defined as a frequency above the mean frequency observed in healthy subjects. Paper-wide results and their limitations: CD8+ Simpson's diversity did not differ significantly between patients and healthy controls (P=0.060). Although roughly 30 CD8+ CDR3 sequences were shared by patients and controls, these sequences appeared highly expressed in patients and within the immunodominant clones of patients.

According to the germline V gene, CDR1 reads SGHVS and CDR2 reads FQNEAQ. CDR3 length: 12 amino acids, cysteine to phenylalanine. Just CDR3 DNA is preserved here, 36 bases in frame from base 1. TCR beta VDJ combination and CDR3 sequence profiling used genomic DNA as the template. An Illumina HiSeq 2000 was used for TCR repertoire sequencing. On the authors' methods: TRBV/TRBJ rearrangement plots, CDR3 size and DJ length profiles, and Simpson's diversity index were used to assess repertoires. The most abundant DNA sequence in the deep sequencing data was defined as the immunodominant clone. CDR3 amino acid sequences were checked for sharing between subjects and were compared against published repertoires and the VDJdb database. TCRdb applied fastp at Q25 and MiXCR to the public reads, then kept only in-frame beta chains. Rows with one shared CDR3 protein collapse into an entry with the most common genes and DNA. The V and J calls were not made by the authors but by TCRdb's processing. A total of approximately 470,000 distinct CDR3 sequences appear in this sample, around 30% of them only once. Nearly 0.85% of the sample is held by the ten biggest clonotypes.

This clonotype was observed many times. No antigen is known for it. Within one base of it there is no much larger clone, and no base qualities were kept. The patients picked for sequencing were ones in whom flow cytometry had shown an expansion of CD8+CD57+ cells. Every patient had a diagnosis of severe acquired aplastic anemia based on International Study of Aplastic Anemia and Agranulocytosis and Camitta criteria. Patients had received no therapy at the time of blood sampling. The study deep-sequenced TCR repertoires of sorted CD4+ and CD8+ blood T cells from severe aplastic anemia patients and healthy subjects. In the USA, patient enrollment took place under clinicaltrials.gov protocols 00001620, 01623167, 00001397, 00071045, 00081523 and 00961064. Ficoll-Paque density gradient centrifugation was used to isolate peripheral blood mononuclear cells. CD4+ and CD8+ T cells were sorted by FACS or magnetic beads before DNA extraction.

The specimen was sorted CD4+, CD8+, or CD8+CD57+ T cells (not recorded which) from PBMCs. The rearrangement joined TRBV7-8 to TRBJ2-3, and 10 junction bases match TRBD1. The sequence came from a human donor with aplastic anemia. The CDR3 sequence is CGVGQGPDTQYF. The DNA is TGTGGAGTGGGACAGGGGCCAGATACGCAGTATTTT.